Listed below are T cell receptor beta chains from one sample, sequenced in a study of cytomegalovirus exposure and HLA in healthy donors. Sequenced by immunoSEQ multiplex PCR; TCRdb stores in-frame clones only, minus some. This sample has approximately 200,000 clones, with 79% found just once. The source material was PBMCs. These receptors were taken from a girl aged 10-17 years in good health and CMV-seropositive. CDR3s include the opening cysteine and the closing phenylalanine or tryptophan. Each record gives: V gene, D gene, CDR3 length, clone size, J gene, CDR3 protein, CDR3 DNA. A D gene is named only where the DNA matches it firmly. Where a row states a size, it is once, few, many or the class of an expanded clone; other rows omit it.

v_gene: TRBV10-3
d_gene: TRBD2
len: 15
abundance: -
j_gene: TRBJ2-7
CDR3aa: CAIRGGQRGDYEQYF
CDR3nt: TGTGCCATCAGGGGGGGGCAGCGGGGGGACTACGAGCAGTACTTC

v_gene: TRBV11-2
d_gene: -
len: 15
abundance: -
j_gene: TRBJ2-1
CDR3aa: CASSHPLIISNEQFF
CDR3nt: TGTGCCAGCAGCCATCCCCTCATCATCAGCAATGAGCAGTTCTTC

v_gene: TRBV9
d_gene: TRBD1
len: 16
abundance: -
j_gene: TRBJ2-7
CDR3aa: CASSPRDRVTPYEQYF
CDR3nt: TGTGCCAGCAGCCCCCGAGACAGGGTTACCCCCTACGAGCAGTACTTC

v_gene: TRBV5-4
d_gene: -
len: 15
abundance: few
j_gene: TRBJ2-5
CDR3aa: CASSLEPTGPETQYF
CDR3nt: TGTGCCAGCAGCTTGGAACCAACAGGGCCAGAGACCCAGTACTTC

v_gene: TRBV18
d_gene: TRBD2
len: 19
abundance: few
j_gene: TRBJ2-1
CDR3aa: CASSRKTSGGTSSYNEQFF
CDR3nt: TGTGCCAGCTCACGTAAGACTAGCGGGGGAACGAGCTCCTACAATGAGCAGTTCTTC

v_gene: TRBV29-1
d_gene: TRBD1
len: 13
abundance: -
j_gene: TRBJ2-7
CDR3aa: CSGGRDRGYEQYF
CDR3nt: TGCAGCGGGGGCCGGGACAGGGGCTACGAGCAGTACTTC

v_gene: TRBV18
d_gene: -
len: 14
abundance: -
j_gene: TRBJ2-1
CDR3aa: CASSQVVYGSEQFF
CDR3nt: TGTGCCAGCTCACAGGTCGTGTATGGGAGTGAGCAGTTCTTC

v_gene: TRBV7-2
d_gene: TRBD2
len: 16
abundance: -
j_gene: TRBJ2-3
CDR3aa: CASSLAPSGVTDTQYF
CDR3nt: TGTGCCAGCAGCTTAGCGCCTAGCGGCGTCACAGATACGCAGTATTTT

v_gene: TRBV30
d_gene: TRBD1
len: 14
abundance: once
j_gene: TRBJ2-5
CDR3aa: CAWERQGLQETQYF
CDR3nt: TGTGCCTGGGAGAGACAGGGGCTCCAAGAGACCCAGTACTTC

v_gene: TRBV11-2
d_gene: TRBD1
len: 12
abundance: -
j_gene: TRBJ2-3
CDR3aa: CASRGTGSTQYF
CDR3nt: TGTGCCAGCAGGGGGACAGGGTCAACGCAGTATTTT

v_gene: TRBV7-8
d_gene: TRBD1
len: 15
abundance: -
j_gene: TRBJ2-3
CDR3aa: CASRDRGLITDTQYF
CDR3nt: TGTGCAAGCCGCGACAGGGGACTTATCACAGATACGCAGTATTTT

v_gene: TRBV20-1
d_gene: -
len: 11
abundance: -
j_gene: TRBJ2-1
CDR3aa: CSATPSNEQFF
CDR3nt: TGCAGTGCTACCCCTAGCAATGAGCAGTTCTTC

v_gene: TRBV30
d_gene: TRBD1
len: 15
abundance: -
j_gene: TRBJ1-2
CDR3aa: CAWGTGGEGSAGYTF
CDR3nt: TGTGCCTGGGGGACAGGGGGCGAAGGGAGCGCTGGCTACACCTTC

v_gene: TRBV11-2
d_gene: -
len: 13
abundance: -
j_gene: TRBJ1-6
CDR3aa: CASSLDDGFPLHF
CDR3nt: TGTGCCAGCAGCTTAGATGACGGGTTCCCCCTCCACTTT

v_gene: TRBV10-2
d_gene: TRBD2
len: 17
abundance: -
j_gene: TRBJ2-1
CDR3aa: CATRELAGSSSYNEQFF
CDR3nt: TGCGCCACCCGGGAGCTAGCGGGTTCGAGCTCCTACAATGAGCAGTTCTTC

v_gene: TRBV21-1
d_gene: -
len: 16
abundance: -
j_gene: TRBJ2-1
CDR3aa: CASTLRTGDLFNEQFF
CDR3nt: TGTGCCAGCACCCTGAGAACAGGGGACCTTTTCAATGAGCAGTTCTTC

v_gene: TRBV19
d_gene: -
len: 15
abundance: -
j_gene: TRBJ1-5
CDR3aa: CASSIWTPQGQPQHF
CDR3nt: TGTGCCAGTAGTATATGGACACCCCAAGGCCAGCCCCAGCATTTT

v_gene: TRBV7-6
d_gene: TRBD2
len: 17
abundance: -
j_gene: TRBJ2-1
CDR3aa: CASSLSPSGGDNNEQFF
CDR3nt: TGTGCCAGCAGCTTATCACCTAGCGGGGGGGATAACAATGAGCAGTTCTTC

v_gene: TRBV4-3
d_gene: -
len: 14
abundance: -
j_gene: TRBJ2-7
CDR3aa: CASSQDPTGYEQYF
CDR3nt: TGCGCCAGCAGCCAAGATCCCACAGGATACGAGCAGTACTTC

v_gene: TRBV7-7
d_gene: TRBD1
len: 14
abundance: once
j_gene: TRBJ2-7
CDR3aa: CASSSQTGRYEQYF
CDR3nt: TGTGCCAGCAGCTCCCAGACAGGGCGGTACGAGCAGTACTTC

v_gene: TRBV2
d_gene: -
len: 14
abundance: -
j_gene: TRBJ1-1
CDR3aa: CASSEEGGSTEAFF
CDR3nt: TGTGCCAGCAGTGAAGAGGGGGGGAGCACTGAAGCTTTCTTT

v_gene: TRBV9
d_gene: -
len: 16
abundance: once
j_gene: TRBJ2-1
CDR3aa: CASSVEVESSYNEQFF
CDR3nt: TGTGCCAGCAGCGTAGAGGTGGAGAGCTCCTACAATGAGCAGTTCTTC

v_gene: TRBV19
d_gene: TRBD2
len: 16
abundance: -
j_gene: TRBJ2-2
CDR3aa: CASSSRTSGYTGELFF
CDR3nt: TGTGCCAGTAGTTCGCGGACTAGCGGTTACACCGGGGAGCTGTTTTTT

v_gene: TRBV6-1
d_gene: TRBD2
len: 16
abundance: -
j_gene: TRBJ2-3
CDR3aa: CASSGLAGVRTDTQYF
CDR3nt: TGTGCCAGCAGTGGCTTAGCGGGGGTACGAACAGATACGCAGTATTTT

v_gene: TRBV6-5
d_gene: TRBD1
len: 15
abundance: -
j_gene: TRBJ2-7
CDR3aa: CASSPDRSTSYEQYF
CDR3nt: TGTGCCAGCAGTCCGGACAGGTCAACGTCCTACGAGCAGTACTTC

v_gene: TRBV11-2
d_gene: TRBD1
len: 13
abundance: -
j_gene: TRBJ1-6
CDR3aa: CASSPDRGSPLHF
CDR3nt: TGTGCCAGCAGCCCGGACAGGGGATCACCCCTCCACTTT

v_gene: TRBV27
d_gene: TRBD2
len: 15
abundance: few
j_gene: TRBJ2-7
CDR3aa: CASSFGLASSYEQYF
CDR3nt: TGTGCCAGCAGTTTTGGACTAGCGAGCTCCTACGAGCAGTACTTC

v_gene: TRBV11-2
d_gene: -
len: 11
abundance: -
j_gene: TRBJ2-7
CDR3aa: CASSLGEQQYF
CDR3nt: TGTGCCAGCAGCCTGGGCGAACAGCAGTACTTC

v_gene: TRBV5-1
d_gene: TRBD1
len: 15
abundance: -
j_gene: TRBJ1-4
CDR3aa: CASSLLQGAEKKLFF
CDR3nt: TGCGCCAGCAGCTTGTTACAGGGGGCAGAGAAAAAACTGTTTTTT

v_gene: TRBV6-5
d_gene: TRBD1
len: 15
abundance: -
j_gene: TRBJ2-3
CDR3aa: CASSRQGASTDTQYF
CDR3nt: TGTGCCAGCAGTCGCCAGGGGGCGTCGACAGATACGCAGTATTTT

v_gene: TRBV7-6
d_gene: -
len: 13
abundance: -
j_gene: TRBJ1-5
CDR3aa: CASSLTGNQPQHF
CDR3nt: TGTGCCAGCAGCTTAACCGGGAATCAGCCCCAGCATTTT

v_gene: TRBV27
d_gene: TRBD1
len: 16
abundance: -
j_gene: TRBJ1-6
CDR3aa: CASSFPGKTGVSPLHF
CDR3nt: TGTGCCAGCAGTTTCCCCGGGAAGACAGGGGTTTCACCCCTCCACTTT

v_gene: TRBV29-1
d_gene: -
len: 12
abundance: -
j_gene: TRBJ1-1
CDR3aa: CSVEGLGTEAFF
CDR3nt: TGCAGCGTTGAAGGCCTCGGGACTGAAGCTTTCTTT

v_gene: TRBV9
d_gene: -
len: 13
abundance: once
j_gene: TRBJ2-1
CDR3aa: CASSESRGGDPFF
CDR3nt: TGTGCCAGCAGCGAGAGTAGGGGAGGTGACCCGTTCTTC

v_gene: TRBV28
d_gene: TRBD1
len: 12
abundance: -
j_gene: TRBJ2-1
CDR3aa: CASGIRGFEQFF
CDR3nt: TGTGCCAGCGGCATCAGGGGGTTTGAGCAGTTCTTC

v_gene: TRBV5-1
d_gene: -
len: 15
abundance: -
j_gene: TRBJ2-5
CDR3aa: CASSLVGGSGETQYF
CDR3nt: TGCGCCAGCAGCTTGGTTGGGGGCTCGGGGGAGACCCAGTACTTC

v_gene: TRBV18
d_gene: -
len: 11
abundance: -
j_gene: TRBJ2-7
CDR3aa: CASSPGSEQYF
CDR3nt: TGTGCCAGCTCACCAGGCAGCGAGCAGTACTTC

v_gene: TRBV5-4
d_gene: TRBD2
len: 15
abundance: -
j_gene: TRBJ2-1
CDR3aa: CASRLAGGSYNEQFF
CDR3nt: TGTGCCAGCAGACTAGCGGGGGGCTCCTACAATGAGCAGTTCTTC

v_gene: TRBV2
d_gene: TRBD1
len: 15
abundance: -
j_gene: TRBJ1-6
CDR3aa: CASSDRGLYNSPLHF
CDR3nt: TGTGCCAGCAGTGACAGGGGGCTGTATAATTCACCCCTCCACTTT

v_gene: TRBV27
d_gene: -
len: 14
abundance: -
j_gene: TRBJ1-2
CDR3aa: CASSATGTRYGYTF
CDR3nt: TGTGCCAGCAGTGCTACAGGGACCAGATATGGCTACACCTTC

v_gene: TRBV7-2
d_gene: TRBD1
len: 14
abundance: once
j_gene: TRBJ1-2
CDR3aa: CASSPGQGVDGYTF
CDR3nt: TGTGCCAGCAGCCCGGGACAGGGGGTGGATGGCTACACCTTC

v_gene: TRBV19
d_gene: -
len: 15
abundance: -
j_gene: TRBJ2-3
CDR3aa: CASSIEGAGPDTQYF
CDR3nt: TGTGCCAGTAGTATAGAAGGGGCAGGTCCAGATACGCAGTATTTT

v_gene: TRBV6-1
d_gene: TRBD1
len: 15
abundance: -
j_gene: TRBJ2-7
CDR3aa: CASSLSGTGGYEQYF
CDR3nt: TGTGCCAGCAGCCTTTCCGGGACAGGGGGGTACGAGCAGTACTTC

v_gene: TRBV10-3
d_gene: -
len: 15
abundance: -
j_gene: TRBJ2-7
CDR3aa: CAISESLVSTDEQYF
CDR3nt: TGTGCCATCAGTGAGTCTCTAGTCTCGACTGACGAGCAGTACTTC

v_gene: TRBV7-2
d_gene: TRBD1
len: 16
abundance: once
j_gene: TRBJ1-6
CDR3aa: CASSLAQGAVNSPLHF
CDR3nt: TGTGCCAGCAGCTTGGCGCAGGGGGCTGTGAATTCACCCCTCCACTTT

v_gene: TRBV27
d_gene: -
len: 16
abundance: -
j_gene: TRBJ2-7
CDR3aa: CASSRLQPSGTYEQYF
CDR3nt: TGTGCCAGCAGCCGACTACAGCCGTCGGGAACCTACGAGCAGTACTTC